The rows below give T cell receptor beta chains drawn from one sample of a study of blood T cell repertoires in COVID-19. Data came from immunoSEQ multiplex PCR; TCRdb stores just in-frame clones and leaves some out. The sample includes about 250,000 clones, 65% to 85% of them seen just once. The material sequenced was peripheral blood. The receptors come from a man aged 80 or over with acute or convalescent COVID-19. Both conserved end residues are part of each CDR3.

v_call: TRBV28; cdr3_aa: CASSPGQGNYGYTF
v_call: TRBV29-1; cdr3_aa: CSVEAYEQYF
v_call: TRBV28; cdr3_aa: CASSSPLRPTDTQYF
v_call: TRBV30; cdr3_aa: CAWSGQGADRGRTFYEQYF
v_call: TRBV24-1; cdr3_aa: CATSDTTRSSYNEQFF
v_call: TRBV30; cdr3_aa: CAWGSPGHPSGANVLTF
v_call: TRBV7-9; cdr3_aa: CASSPDLLAGGGETQYF
v_call: TRBV5-4; cdr3_aa: CASSFPGGTEAFF
v_call: TRBV6-5; cdr3_aa: CASSLRQVADTQYF
v_call: TRBV3-1/TRBV3-2; cdr3_aa: CASSLVGLPYEQYF
v_call: TRBV10-3; cdr3_aa: CAISDPGAGAQYF
v_call: TRBV19; cdr3_aa: CASKGTSGKYNEQFF
v_call: TRBV5-1; cdr3_aa: CASSLATDNYGYTF
v_call: TRBV18; cdr3_aa: CASSGTSGLYEQYF
v_call: TRBV10-2; cdr3_aa: CASLTDSYGYTF
v_call: TRBV19; cdr3_aa: CASRPPGNQPQHF
v_call: TRBV19; cdr3_aa: CASSTNQGMYGYTF
v_call: TRBV4-1; cdr3_aa: CASSRGMPRGTEAFF
v_call: TRBV27; cdr3_aa: CASMGGPPYEQYF
v_call: TRBV2; cdr3_aa: CASSRDLLTDTQYF
v_call: TRBV5-1; cdr3_aa: CASSSQGRGTGELFF
v_call: TRBV9; cdr3_aa: CASSVVPSTDTQYF
v_call: TRBV5-4; cdr3_aa: CASSLAQRGPMNTEAFF
v_call: TRBV12-3/TRBV12-4; cdr3_aa: CASSFSLEGYTF
v_call: TRBV2; cdr3_aa: CASSEFSGYEQYF
v_call: TRBV7-8; cdr3_aa: CASSPTGGSSGNTIYF
v_call: TRBV14; cdr3_aa: CASSWGQNTEAFF
v_call: TRBV6-2/TRBV6-3; cdr3_aa: CASSYSASGWSGNTIYF
v_call: TRBV29-1; cdr3_aa: CSVGQYTQYF
v_call: TRBV28; cdr3_aa: CASSPAGQGRREQYF
v_call: TRBV29-1; cdr3_aa: CSVDTGAIQETQYF
v_call: TRBV5-8; cdr3_aa: CASSYPFVQADEQYF
v_call: TRBV24-1; cdr3_aa: CATSASRGSGNTGELFF
v_call: TRBV7-9; cdr3_aa: CASSLTTGADTQYF
v_call: TRBV5-4; cdr3_aa: CASSLAGTSGRRKAYEQYF
v_call: TRBV9; cdr3_aa: CASSPRQGPTGNTIYF
v_call: TRBV7-6; cdr3_aa: CASGLVDREFGKLFF
v_call: TRBV7-2; cdr3_aa: CASRTGSTNYEQYF
v_call: TRBV3-1/TRBV3-2; cdr3_aa: CASSRTGSTEAFF
v_call: TRBV5-6; cdr3_aa: CASSPIPGADGETQYF
v_call: TRBV19; cdr3_aa: CASMEWRSYGYTF
v_call: TRBV2; cdr3_aa: CASMTGGNSPLHF
v_call: TRBV5-6; cdr3_aa: CASSQKRSGGFVDTEAFF
v_call: TRBV5-6; cdr3_aa: CASSLGRNGYGYTF